The rows below give T cell receptor beta chains drawn from one sample of a study of T cells in narcolepsy. The data were produced by immunoSEQ multiplex PCR, yet TCRdb's version contains in-frame clones alone and is incomplete. The top ten clones hold about 1.6% of a sample with roughly 38,000 clones, 70% to 90% of them seen once. The sequenced sample consisted of CD45RA- memory CD4+ T cells from PBMCs. The source of these receptors is a human donor with narcolepsy. The CDR3 runs from the conserved cysteine through the conserved F or W. D genes are given only for firm matches. Only part of the rows carry a size: once, few, many, or a class if the clone is expanded.

J | size | D | V | CDR3 | DNA
TRBJ1-2 | - | - | TRBV18 | CASSPSGLGGYTF | TGTGCCAGCTCACCATCGGGACTCGGTGGCTACACCTTC
TRBJ2-3 | - | TRBD1 | TRBV4-2 | CASSQGQGRFEDTQYF | TGTGCCAGCAGCCAAGGACAGGGGAGATTTGAAGATACGCAGTATTTT
TRBJ1-2 | - | - | TRBV7-9 | CASSLTQNYGYTF | TGTGCCAGCAGCTTAACGCAGAACTATGGCTACACCTTC
TRBJ1-6 | - | TRBD1 | TRBV7-8 | CASSLADRVVLTPLHF | TGTGCCAGCAGCTTAGCCGACAGGGTGGTTCTAACACCCCTCCACTTT
TRBJ1-2 | few | - | TRBV30 | CAWSRQAGGYTF | TGTGCCTGGAGTCGGCAGGCCGGCGGCTACACCTTC
TRBJ2-3 | few | - | TRBV4-3 | CASSGGGFSTDTQYF | TGCGCCAGCAGCGGGGGGGGCTTTAGCACAGATACGCAGTATTTT
TRBJ2-7 | - | TRBD1 | TRBV19 | CASSLATGGLGSYEQYF | TGTGCCAGTAGTCTTGCGACAGGGGGCCTAGGGAGCTACGAGCAGTACTTC
TRBJ1-5 | - | TRBD1 | TRBV5-1 | CASSPGQGSNQPQHF | TGCGCCAGCAGCCCAGGACAGGGGAGCAATCAGCCCCAGCATTTT
TRBJ1-2 | - | - | TRBV7-9 | CASSLDNGGYTF | TGTGCCAGCAGCCTAGATAACGGGGGCTACACCTTC
TRBJ2-1 | - | TRBD2 | TRBV7-6 | CASSRQRGGYNEQFF | TGTGCCAGCAGCCGGCAGCGGGGGGGATACAATGAGCAGTTCTTC
TRBJ1-1 | - | TRBD1 | TRBV5-1 | CASRTGPNTEAFF | TGCGCCAGCAGGACAGGGCCGAACACTGAAGCTTTCTTT